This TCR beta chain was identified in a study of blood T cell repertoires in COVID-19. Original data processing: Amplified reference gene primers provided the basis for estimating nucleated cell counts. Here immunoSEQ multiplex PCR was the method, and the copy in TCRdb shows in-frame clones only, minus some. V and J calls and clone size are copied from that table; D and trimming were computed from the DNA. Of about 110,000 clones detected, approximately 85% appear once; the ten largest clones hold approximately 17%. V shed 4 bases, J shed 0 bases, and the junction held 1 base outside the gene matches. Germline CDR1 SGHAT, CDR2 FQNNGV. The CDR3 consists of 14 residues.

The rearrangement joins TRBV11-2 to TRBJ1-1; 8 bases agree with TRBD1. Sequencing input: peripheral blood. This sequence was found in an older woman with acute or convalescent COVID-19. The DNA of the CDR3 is TGTGCCAGCAGCTCGGACAGGGTGAACACTGAAGCTTTCTTT. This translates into CASSSDRVNTEAFF.